The 17 T cell receptor beta chains given below trace back to one sample, sequenced in a study of T cell repertoires in cytomegalovirus infection. Their specific antigens are unknown. TCRdb processed the reads anew with MiXCR; each CDR3 protein has one entry. The sample has around 800,000 distinct CDR3 sequences, approximately 32% seen once. Sequencing was performed on cultured CD8+ T cells from PBMCs, taken from culture after CMV antigen stimulation. Receptor source: a human donor in good health (CMV status not recorded). Some clones in this sample may be carry-over from other donors' samples.

The V and J genes are TRBV11-3 and TRBJ2-1, with D perhaps matching TRBD2 (7 bases). The CDR3 totals 16 residues. Germline values: CDR1 SGHNT, CDR2 YENEEA. V shed 1 base and J shed 5 bases, with 15 bases lying between them. The CDR3 sequence: CASSLGRGPGNNEQFF. DNA for the CDR3: TGTGCCAGCAGCTTAGGGCGGGGGCCCGGGAACAATGAGCAGTTCTTC.

This clonotype came up many times. The V call is TRBV7-8, the J call TRBJ2-6, with TRBD1 matching 7 bases. The V gene's germline CDR1 is SGHVS and CDR2 FQNEAQ. V lost 3 bases and J lost 0; bases outside the gene matches: 2. This CDR3 comprises 16 residues. The DNA of the CDR3 is TGTGCCAGCAGCTTCGACAGGGCCTCTGGGGCCAACGTCCTGACTTTC. Translating it yields CASSFDRASGANVLTF.

This clonotype has just a few counts. The rearrangement joins TRBV7-8 to TRBJ2-6; D unclear. V lost 5 bases and J lost 2, with 7 bases in between. Germline lookup yields CDR1 SGHVS and CDR2 FQNEAQ. This CDR3 has 14 residues. The CDR3 region is CASSPRTGANVLTF. CDR3 sequence (DNA): TGTGCCAGCAGCCCGCGCACTGGGGCCAACGTCCTGACTTTC.

This chain uses TRBV20-1 with TRBJ2-7; D is perhaps TRBD2 (6 bases). V lost 5 bases, J lost 5 bases, and 19 bases lay in between. The germline CDR1 and CDR2 sequences are DFQATT and SNEGSKA (reference sequence). The CDR3 sequence is 14 residues long. CDR3 coding DNA: TGCAGTGCTCGTGTCGGGCCCCGGGGGAACGAGCAGTACTTC. Its translation is CSARVGPRGNEQYF.

The genes are TRBV4-2 and TRBJ2-7; a possible D gene is TRBD1 (5 bases). There are 15 residues in the CDR3. Germline CDR1 reads LGHNA; CDR2 reads YNFKEQ. The V end was cut by 1 base, the J end by 5 bases, with 15 bases between. CDR3 in amino acids: CASSQAASGSDEQYF. The DNA for the CDR3 is TGTGCCAGCAGCCAAGCGGCTTCAGGGTCCGACGAGCAGTACTTC.

This chain connects TRBV27 to TRBJ2-7; 8 bases align to TRBD1. The germline CDR1 and CDR2 sequences are MNHEY and SMNVEV (reference sequence). V trimming: 8 bases; J trimming: 0 bases; junction bases outside the gene matches: 6. This CDR3 region has 14 residues. The CDR3 bases are TGTGCCAGCGGGACAGGCCCTGGCTCCTACGAGCAGTACGTC. Its translation is CASGTGPGSYEQYV.

This clonotype was found a few times. V and J are TRBV13 and TRBJ2-2, with 8 bases lining up with TRBD2. The CDR3 covers 17 residues. V shed 4 bases and J 4 bases; nucleotides not matched to a gene: 11. Germline V gene lookup returns CDR1 PRHDT and CDR2 FYEKMQ (reference sequence). The CDR3 coding sequence is TGTGCCAGCAGCTCCCTTGGCGGGGGGCCTATCACCGGGGAGCTGTTTTTT. Its translation is CASSSLGGGPITGELFF.

Worth noting for this clonotype: Germline and junction disagree at one end, which may indicate a read error. This rearrangement joins TRBV7-8 to TRBJ1-4; D call uncertain. CDR1 is SGHVS and CDR2 is FQNEAQ in the germline V gene. This CDR3 spans 17 amino acids. CDR3: CASSLSRASMGNEKLFF. The CDR3 coding sequence is TGTGCCAGCAGCTTATCTCGGGCCTCTATGGGTAATGAAAAATTGTTTTTT.

This chain connects TRBV6-5 to TRBJ2-1, with D hard to call. CDR3 size: 16 residues. The germline V gene has CDR1 MNHEY and CDR2 SVGAGI. The V gene lost 4 bases and the J gene lost 0 bases, with 13 bases spanning the gap. CDR3 in amino acids: CASSSSRVSSYNEQFF. Here the CDR3 DNA reads TGTGCCAGCAGTTCAAGTAGGGTGAGCTCCTACAATGAGCAGTTCTTC.

This clonotype was recorded many times. The genes are TRBV7-6 and TRBJ1-2; D is uncertain. V lost 4 bases, J lost 0 bases, and 12 bases lay in between. The germline gives CDR1 SGHVS, CDR2 FNYEAQ. The CDR3 covers 15 residues. The CDR3 sequence: CASSSSGPANYGYTF. The CDR3, as DNA: TGTGCCAGCAGCTCCAGCGGGCCTGCTAACTATGGCTACACCTTC.

The CDR3 loop reads CASSLYETSGGSTDTQYF. The CDR3 bases are TGTGCCAGCAGCCTTTATGAGACTAGCGGGGGCAGCACAGATACGCAGTATTTT. This chain uses TRBV6-1 with TRBJ2-3, with TRBD2 matching over 12 bases. The germline gives CDR1 MNHNS, CDR2 SASEGT. V was pared by 6 bases and J by 0 bases, with 10 bases of the junction left unmatched. The CDR3 length is 18 residues.

V and J are TRBV28 and TRBJ2-4; 8 positions match TRBD1. This CDR3 has 16 amino acids. V shed 3 bases and J 8 bases; nucleotides not matched to a gene: 12. Per germline, CDR1 MDHEN and CDR2 SYDVKM. CDR3 in amino acids: CASSFSLRGREDIQYF. The CDR3, as DNA: TGTGCCAGCAGTTTTTCCCTCAGGGGGCGGGAAGACATTCAGTACTTC. The whole variable domain, filled in from reference TRBV28 and TRBJ2-4, reads DVKVTQSSRYLVKRTGEKVFLECVQDMDHENMFWYRQDPGLGLRLIYFSYDVKMKEKGDIPEGYSVSREKKERFSLILESASTNQTSMYLCASSFSLRGREDIQYFGAGTRLSVL.

V gene TRBV19 combines with J gene TRBJ1-2; a weak D match, TRBD1 (5 bases). The germline CDR1 and CDR2 sequences are LNHDA and SQIVND (reference sequence). CDR3 length: 13 amino acids. Trimming removed 5 bases from V and 3 bases from J, with 10 bases in between. The CDR3 here is CASSAGGYYGYTF. The CDR3 region has the DNA TGTGCCAGTAGTGCCGGGGGGTACTATGGCTACACCTTC. Looking up the rest from reference TRBV19 and TRBJ1-2 gives the full variable domain: DGGITQSPKYLFRKEGQNVTLSCEQNLNHDAMYWYRQDPGQGLRLIYYSQIVNDFQKGDIAEGYSVSREKKESFPLTVTSAQKNPTAFYLCASSAGGYYGYTFGSGTRLTVV.

This clonotype was seen at least ten times. The chain is built from TRBV7-6 and TRBJ2-5; a possible D gene is TRBD1 (6 bases). V was trimmed by 1 base and J by 3 bases, leaving 12 bases between them. Germline-derived CDR1 and CDR2 are SGHVS and FNYEAQ. This CDR3 contains 15 residues. CDR3 coding DNA: TGTGCCAGCAGCTTAGGTGTGGGGGCCAAAGAGACCCAGTACTTC. It is translated as CASSLGVGAKETQYF.

The J gene is TRBJ2-3, the V gene TRBV7-2; 8 bases map to TRBD2. This CDR3 is 16 amino acids long. The V gene end was trimmed by 1 base and the J gene end by 6 bases; junction bases not matched to a gene: 9. Germline CDR1 and CDR2: SGHTA and FQGNSA. The CDR3 loop reads CASSLVPAGGSDTQYF. CDR3 bases: TGTGCCAGCAGCTTAGTGCCCGCGGGGGGCTCTGATACGCAGTATTTT.

The rearrangement links TRBV27 to TRBJ2-7; D tentatively reads TRBD1 or TRBD2 (5 bases each). The CDR3 contains 17 residues. Trimming shortened V by 3 bases and J by 2 bases, and 20 bases separated the two germline ends. CDR1 is MNHEY and CDR2 is SMNVEV in the germline V gene (reference sequence). The CDR3 sequence: CASSFLGGQKKTYEQYV. CDR3 DNA: TGTGCCAGCAGTTTCCTTGGAGGACAAAAAAAGACCTACGAGCAGTACGTC.

This clonotype was seen a few times. The chain couples TRBV7-9 to TRBJ2-2; no clear D gene. This CDR3 is 11 amino acids long. V lost 10 bases and J lost 6, with 9 bases in between. CDR1 is SEHNR, CDR2 FQNEAQ, per germline (reference sequence). The CDR3 DNA reads as TGTGCCATACTTGGTCCCGGGGAGCTGTTTTTT. This gives the protein CAILGPGELFF. Together with reference TRBV7-9 and TRBJ2-2, the CDR3 gives the full variable domain: DTGVSQNPRHKITKRGQNVTFRCDPISEHNRLYWYRQTLGQGPEFLTYFQNEAQLEKSRLLSDRFSAERPKGSFSTLEIQRTEQGDSAMYLCAILGPGELFFGEGSRLTVL.